A single sample is the source of the 2 T cell receptor beta chains below, sequenced in a study of cytomegalovirus exposure and HLA in healthy donors. The primer mix had 60 Vbeta and 13 Jbeta primers. Clones were read by immunoSEQ multiplex PCR, and TCRdb kept only the in-frame ones, dropping some. The sample carries 120,000 to 150,000 clones, around 79% recorded once. The sequencing input was PBMCs. The origin of the receptors is a female donor in good health and CMV-seronegative.

The V gene is TRBV6-5, the J gene TRBJ1-3, with TRBD2 as a possible D gene (5 bases). The assigned J gene may be wrong: the sequence end matches TRBJ2-2 better. The germline V gene encodes CDR1 MNHEY and CDR2 SVGAGI. The CDR3 contains 16 residues. The CDR3 here is CASSYSRAGSTGELFF. CDR3 DNA sequence: TGTGCCAGCAGTTACTCGAGGGCGGGTTCCACCGGGGAGCTGTTTTTT.

The chain carries TRBV6-1 and TRBJ1-6; possible D gene TRBD1, 5 bases. V lost 6 bases and J lost 6, with 6 bases in between. CDR1 is MNHNS and CDR2 is SASEGT in the germline V gene. The CDR3 is 12 amino acids. The DNA of the CDR3 is TGTGCCAGCAGGACAGTTAATTCACCCCTCCACTTT. This gives the protein CASRTVNSPLHF.